This T cell receptor beta chain was sequenced in a study of T cells in Graves' hyperthyroidism and ophthalmopathy. This clonotype was counted ten times or more. Its antigen is currently unknown. Points from the study as a whole: From stable hyperthyroidism, ophthalmopathy was separated by a 13 V-J model.

The source material, RNA transcripts, was used to amplify TCR beta CDR3 regions. Primed by the HTBI set, a first-round RT-PCR was run on the TCR CDR3. TCRdb itself ran the multiplex PCR reads through MiXCR, one entry per CDR3 protein. The data hold 600,000 to 700,000 distinct CDR3 sequences, with about 14% observed a single time. V shed 4 bases and J shed 3 bases, with 10 bases lying between them. CDR3 length: 12 residues. From germline, CDR1 is SQVTM and CDR2 ANQGSEA. Fresh peripheral blood, roughly 10 ml, was the source of the PBMCs. Sequencing was done on a sample of blood. The rearrangement uses TRBV29-1 and TRBJ2-7, with TRBD1 as a possible D gene (6 bases). This receptor was taken from a woman aged 40 to 50 with Graves' ophthalmopathy. CDR3 sequence (DNA): TGCAGCGTTGGGTGGACAGACTACGAGCAGTACTTC. Its translation is CSVGWTDYEQYF.